This passage covers 16 T cell receptor beta chains from one sample sequenced in a study of cytomegalovirus exposure and HLA in healthy donors. The study ran its PCR with 60 Vbeta and 13 Jbeta primers. TCRdb's table, derived via immunoSEQ multiplex PCR, lists solely in-frame clones and lacks some. The data show about 110,000 clones, with about 86% seen just once and 1.5% to 2% held by the top ten. Sequencing used PBMCs. The origin of the receptors is a man aged 40-49 years in good health and CMV-seronegative.

This chain links TRBV6-1 with TRBJ1-1; D is unresolved. CDR3 length: 11 residues. CDR1 and CDR2 from the germline V gene are MNHNS and SASEGT. Trimming cost V 6 bases and J 7 bases, with 9 bases left between them. The CDR3 reads CASRTPIEAFF. CDR3 in DNA: TGTGCCAGCAGAACACCGATTGAAGCTTTCTTT.

The J gene is TRBJ2-5, the V gene TRBV28; 12 bases fit TRBD1. The germline V gene has CDR1 MDHEN and CDR2 SYDVKM. Losses at the gene ends were 6 bases for V and 5 bases for J; bases not matched to a gene: 7. The CDR3 length is 15 residues. The CDR3 bases are TGTGCCAGCAGCCCGGGACAGGGGGCCGAGGAGACCCAGTACTTC. It codes for CASSPGQGAEETQYF.

The chain is built from TRBV7-9 and TRBJ2-2; TRBD1 aligns across 9 bases. After removal of 0 bases from V and 3 bases from J, the junction contained 5 bases not matched to a gene. Per the germline V gene, CDR1 is SEHNR and CDR2 is FQNEAQ (reference sequence). The CDR3 length is 17 residues. The CDR3 DNA is TGTGCCAGCAGCTTAGCGGTACAGGGGGCTTACACCGGGGAGCTGTTTTTT. This codes for CASSLAVQGAYTGELFF. The full variable domain, completed using reference TRBV7-9 and TRBJ2-2, is DTGVSQNPRHKITKRGQNVTFRCDPISEHNRLYWYRQTLGQGPEFLTYFQNEAQLEKSRLLSDRFSAERPKGSFSTLEIQRTEQGDSAMYLCASSLAVQGAYTGELFFGEGSRLTVL.

The chain has TRBV19 and TRBJ1-6, with D maybe TRBD1 (5 bases). The CDR3 has 15 amino acids. Deletions cut 7 bases from V and 8 bases from J, with 18 bases between. Germline V CDR1 and CDR2: LNHDA, SQIVND (reference sequence). The CDR3 here is CASTLGGVADSPLHF. The CDR3 nucleotides read TGTGCCAGTACCCTCGGGGGGGTGGCGGATTCACCCCTCCACTTT.

The chain couples TRBV29-1 to TRBJ1-1; D may be TRBD1 (5 bases). Germline V lookup: CDR1 SQVTM, CDR2 ANQGSEA. The CDR3 is 14 amino acids. V dropped 3 bases and J dropped 3 bases, with 14 bases sitting between them. The CDR3 DNA follows: TGCAGCGTTGATGGCTGGGGGGAAGACACTGAAGCTTTCTTT. It encodes CSVDGWGEDTEAFF. Based on the CDR3 plus reference TRBV29-1 and TRBJ1-1, the full variable domain is SAVISQKPSRDICQRGTSLTIQCQVDSQVTMMFWYRQQPGQSLTLIATANQGSEATYESGFVIDKFPISRPNLTFSTLTVSNMSPEDSSIYLCSVDGWGEDTEAFFGQGTRLTVV.

This clone has just a few counts. The chain carries TRBV29-1 and TRBJ2-1; 13 positions match TRBD2. This CDR3 is built from 17 residues. In germline, CDR1 is SQVTM, CDR2 ANQGSEA. V dropped 0 bases and J dropped 3; count of bases not matched to a gene: 5. CDR3 loop: CSVEEGTSGAYYNEQFF. The CDR3 DNA sequence: TGCAGCGTTGAAGAGGGGACTAGCGGGGCCTACTACAATGAGCAGTTCTTC.

The V gene is TRBV6-6, the J gene TRBJ1-1; 8 bases fit TRBD1. The ends lost 7 bases at V and 3 bases at J; junction bases unmatched: 7. The CDR3 extends over 14 amino acids. The V gene's germline CDR1 is MNHNY and CDR2 SVGAGI (reference sequence). The chain's CDR3 is CASTSTGADTEAFF. The CDR3 region has the DNA TGTGCCAGCACCTCGACAGGGGCAGACACTGAAGCTTTCTTT.

This chain uses TRBV5-5 with TRBJ1-2; 9 bases are a match to TRBD1. Germline CDR1 is SGHKS and CDR2 is YYEKEE (reference sequence). This CDR3 has 15 residues. J gave up 5 bases and V 4 bases, and 9 bases lay outside the gene matches. For the CDR3, the DNA is TGTGCCAGCAGCACCGACGGGACAGGGTATTATGGCTACACCTTC. Translating gives CASSTDGTGYYGYTF.

V gene TRBV29-1 combines with J gene TRBJ1-2, with D perhaps matching TRBD1 (6 bases). V was cut by 6 bases and J by 0 bases, with 14 bases left in between. The CDR3 length is 14 residues. The germline V gene encodes CDR1 SQVTM and CDR2 ANQGSEA. CDR3 nucleotides: TGCAGCGTGACAAAGACAGGACCTAACTATGGCTACACCTTC. This translates into CSVTKTGPNYGYTF.

As DNA, the CDR3 is TGCGCCAGCAGCCAGCCTCCAGGGGGCAGGACAGATACGCAGTATTTT. It is translated as CASSQPPGGRTDTQYF. The V call is TRBV4-1, the J call TRBJ2-3, with TRBD1 identical over 8 bases. After removal of 3 bases from V and 3 bases from J, the junction contained 8 bases not matched to a gene. The CDR3 totals 16 residues. Germline CDR1 is MGHRA and CDR2 is YSYEKL.

The chain recombines TRBV5-6 with TRBJ1-6, with 8 bases lining up with TRBD1. Per the germline V gene, CDR1 is SGHDT and CDR2 is YYEEEE. The length of the CDR3 is 14 residues. The V gene end was trimmed by 2 bases and the J gene end by 8 bases; junction bases not matched to a gene: 3. The CDR3 loop reads CASSFGTGDSPLHF. The CDR3 DNA sequence: TGTGCCAGCAGCTTCGGGACAGGCGATTCACCCCTCCACTTT. The entire variable domain, with the rest obtained from reference TRBV5-6 and TRBJ1-6, is as follows: DAGVTQSPTHLIKTRGQQVTLRCSPKSGHDTVSWYQQALGQGPQFIFQYYEEEERQRGNFPDRFSGHQFPNYSSELNVNALLLGDSALYLCASSFGTGDSPLHFGNGTRLTVT.

The gene calls are TRBV29-1 and TRBJ1-2; the match to TRBD1 covers 9 bases. The CDR3 spans 13 residues. Germline CDR1 and CDR2: SQVTM and ANQGSEA. V lost 4 bases and J lost 3; bases outside the gene matches: 3. The DNA for the CDR3 is TGCAGCGTTGGGCGGACAGGGGACTATGGCTACACCTTC. Residues: CSVGRTGDYGYTF.

The chain couples TRBV4-3 to TRBJ1-1; D is unresolved. Trimming took off 0 bases at V and 0 bases at J, with 11 bases between the two ends. From germline, CDR1 is LGHNA and CDR2 YSLEER. The CDR3 contains 16 residues. The CDR3 nucleotides read TGCGCCAGCAGCCAAGATTCCGTAGTTCTGAACACTGAAGCTTTCTTT. It is translated as CASSQDSVVLNTEAFF.

This chain links TRBV19 with TRBJ1-4; tentatively, D is TRBD1 (5 bases). Trimming shortened V by 7 bases and J by 3 bases, and 12 bases separated the two germline ends. This CDR3 region has 14 residues. Germline values: CDR1 LNHDA, CDR2 SQIVND (reference sequence). CDR3 coding DNA: TGTGCCAGTACTGGTGGGGCGGCTAATGAAAAACTGTTTTTT. The encoded protein is CASTGGAANEKLFF.

This clone was seen just once. V usage is TRBV7-9 and J usage is TRBJ1-1, with TRBD1 matching 10 bases. The V segment lost 4 bases and the J segment 11 bases; nucleotides outside the gene matches: 7. Germline V gives CDR1 SEHNR, CDR2 FQNEAQ (reference sequence). This CDR3 is built from 13 residues. CDR3 in amino acids: CASSSTGDRGAFF. The CDR3 DNA sequence: TGTGCCAGCAGCTCTACAGGGGACAGGGGCGCTTTCTTT.

The V gene is TRBV7-6, the J gene TRBJ1-2; 8 bases are a match to TRBD1. The ends lost 3 bases at V and 1 base at J; junction bases unmatched: 7. The length of the CDR3 is 16 residues. CDR1 is SGHVS and CDR2 is FNYEAQ in the germline V gene. The CDR3 here is CASSLTQGAHNYGYTF. The CDR3 nucleotides read TGTGCCAGCAGCTTGACTCAGGGGGCCCATAACTATGGCTACACCTTC.